The rows below give T cell receptor beta chains drawn from one sample of a study of CD8 T cells in Susac syndrome. TCRdb reprocessed the immunoSEQ multiplex PCR reads with MiXCR, giving one entry per CDR3 protein. The repertoire includes under 550,000 distinct CDR3 sequences, approximately 85% of them detected once, and around 0.12% sits in the top ten. The sample was CD8+ T cells from PBMCs. These TCRs come from a human donor with multiple sclerosis. CDR3s include the opening cysteine and the closing phenylalanine or tryptophan. A D gene is named only where the DNA matches it firmly. Rows give clone size only sometimes, using once, few, many, or a class for an expanded clone.

v_call: TRBV20-1
d_call: NA
clone_size: NA
j_call: TRBJ1-2
cdr3_nt: TGCAGTGCTAGAGATTCTAGACAGGCTGGCTACACCTTC
cdr3_aa: CSARDSRQAGYTF

v_call: TRBV12-3/TRBV12-4
d_call: NA
clone_size: NA
j_call: TRBJ2-1
cdr3_nt: TGTGCCAGCAGTGGGACCAGCATAGGTGAGCAGTTCTTC
cdr3_aa: CASSGTSIGEQFF

v_call: TRBV12-3/TRBV12-4
d_call: NA
clone_size: NA
j_call: TRBJ2-2
cdr3_nt: TGTGCCAGCATCATTAGTACCGGGGAGCTGTTTTTT
cdr3_aa: CASIISTGELFF

v_call: TRBV7-9
d_call: NA
clone_size: NA
j_call: TRBJ2-4
cdr3_nt: TGTGCCAGCAGCTCACAAGCGACCAGCGGTCGAGTAGCCAAAAACATTCAGTACTTC
cdr3_aa: CASSSQATSGRVAKNIQYF

v_call: TRBV4-1
d_call: NA
clone_size: NA
j_call: TRBJ2-3
cdr3_nt: TGCGCCAGCAGCCAAGATGGGGGCACAGATACGCAGTATTTT
cdr3_aa: CASSQDGGTDTQYF

v_call: TRBV5-1
d_call: TRBD2
clone_size: NA
j_call: TRBJ2-1
cdr3_nt: TGCGCCAGCAGCTTCGGGACTAGCGGGAGCCATGAGCAGTTCTTC
cdr3_aa: CASSFGTSGSHEQFF

v_call: TRBV7-9
d_call: TRBD2
clone_size: NA
j_call: TRBJ2-2
cdr3_nt: TGTGCCAGCAGCTTCTTTAGCGGGAGTTCCGGGGAGCTGTTTTTT
cdr3_aa: CASSFFSGSSGELFF

v_call: TRBV30
d_call: TRBD2
clone_size: NA
j_call: TRBJ2-7
cdr3_nt: TGTGCCTGGAGTGTACGGGGAGGGATACGGGACTCACGAAGACATATTCCCTACGAGCAGTACTTC
cdr3_aa: CAWSVRGGIRDSRRHIPYEQYF

v_call: TRBV27
d_call: NA
clone_size: NA
j_call: TRBJ2-1
cdr3_nt: TGTGCCAGCAGTGATTTCGGGGGCTACAATGAGCAGTTCTTC
cdr3_aa: CASSDFGGYNEQFF

v_call: TRBV18
d_call: NA
clone_size: NA
j_call: TRBJ1-1
cdr3_nt: TGTGCCAGCTCACCACCTGGGACCGCCTTTGACACTGAAGCTTTCTTT
cdr3_aa: CASSPPGTAFDTEAFF

v_call: TRBV11-2
d_call: NA
clone_size: NA
j_call: TRBJ1-1
cdr3_nt: TGTGCCAGCAGCTCTCCCCCGGTACGAAACACTGAAGCTTTCTTT
cdr3_aa: CASSSPPVRNTEAFF

v_call: TRBV3-1
d_call: TRBD1
clone_size: NA
j_call: TRBJ1-1
cdr3_nt: TGTGCCAGCAGCCCAGGGGGCGCGAACACTGAAGCTTTCTTT
cdr3_aa: CASSPGGANTEAFF

v_call: TRBV4-1
d_call: NA
clone_size: NA
j_call: TRBJ2-7
cdr3_nt: TGCGCCAGCAGCCAAGAAAGGGCAGGGGGGTTGTACGAGCAGTACTTC
cdr3_aa: CASSQERAGGLYEQYF

v_call: TRBV28
d_call: NA
clone_size: NA
j_call: TRBJ1-3
cdr3_nt: TGTGCCAGCAGGTCAGGGTATTCTGGAAACACCATATATTTT
cdr3_aa: CASRSGYSGNTIYF

v_call: TRBV9
d_call: NA
clone_size: few
j_call: TRBJ2-1
cdr3_nt: TGTGCCAGCAGCGTAGGAAGGGAATACAATGAGCAGTTCTTC
cdr3_aa: CASSVGREYNEQFF

v_call: TRBV7-9
d_call: NA
clone_size: NA
j_call: TRBJ2-7
cdr3_nt: TGTGCCAGCAGCTTATCTGGGACCCACGAGCAGTACTTC
cdr3_aa: CASSLSGTHEQYF

v_call: TRBV5-1
d_call: TRBD1
clone_size: NA
j_call: TRBJ2-7
cdr3_nt: TGCGCCAGCAGCTCTCCCCGGGACAGGGAATCCTACGAGCAGTACTTC
cdr3_aa: CASSSPRDRESYEQYF

v_call: TRBV18
d_call: NA
clone_size: NA
j_call: TRBJ2-1
cdr3_nt: TGTGCCAGCTCAGCTAACAGGGTCCAGGGTTACAATGAGCAGTTCTTC
cdr3_aa: CASSANRVQGYNEQFF

v_call: TRBV28
d_call: NA
clone_size: NA
j_call: TRBJ1-5
cdr3_nt: TGTGCCAGCACCCCCGGACGGCGACTGGGGCCCCAGCATTTT
cdr3_aa: CASTPGRRLGPQHF

v_call: TRBV30
d_call: TRBD1
clone_size: NA
j_call: TRBJ1-5
cdr3_nt: TGTGCCTGGAGCCCCGGGACAGGGGTTAATCAGCCCCAGCATTTT
cdr3_aa: CAWSPGTGVNQPQHF

v_call: TRBV10-3
d_call: TRBD2
clone_size: NA
j_call: TRBJ2-2
cdr3_nt: TGTGCCATCAGTGAGTCGCTAGCGGGAGGTACCGGGGAGCTGTTTTTT
cdr3_aa: CAISESLAGGTGELFF

v_call: TRBV27
d_call: TRBD1
clone_size: NA
j_call: TRBJ2-3
cdr3_nt: TGTGCCAGCAGTTTATTGTCGCAGGGGGCGTGGGGAGATACGCAGTATTTT
cdr3_aa: CASSLLSQGAWGDTQYF

v_call: TRBV20-1
d_call: TRBD2
clone_size: NA
j_call: TRBJ2-7
cdr3_nt: TGCAGTGCTAGAAATCCCATAGCGGGAGTAGGGTACGAGCAGTACTTC
cdr3_aa: CSARNPIAGVGYEQYF

v_call: TRBV7-6
d_call: NA
clone_size: NA
j_call: TRBJ2-5
cdr3_nt: TGTGCCAGCAGCTTGGGTTTTCAAGAGACCCAGTACTTC
cdr3_aa: CASSLGFQETQYF

v_call: TRBV30
d_call: NA
clone_size: NA
j_call: TRBJ2-7
cdr3_nt: TGTGCCTGGAGTGTCTCGACTCCTACCGAGCAGTACTTC
cdr3_aa: CAWSVSTPTEQYF

v_call: TRBV4-1
d_call: TRBD1
clone_size: NA
j_call: TRBJ2-3
cdr3_nt: TGCGCCAGCAGCCAGTCGGGACAGACCACAGATACGCAGTATTTT
cdr3_aa: CASSQSGQTTDTQYF

v_call: TRBV4-1
d_call: NA
clone_size: NA
j_call: TRBJ1-2
cdr3_nt: TGCGCCAGCAGCCAAGGTTTGGGATGGGCTAACTATGGCTACACCTTC
cdr3_aa: CASSQGLGWANYGYTF

v_call: TRBV28
d_call: TRBD2
clone_size: NA
j_call: TRBJ2-7
cdr3_nt: TGTGCCAGCAGTTTTGTGCCTAGCGGATCCTACGAGCAGTACTTC
cdr3_aa: CASSFVPSGSYEQYF

v_call: TRBV6-8
d_call: NA
clone_size: NA
j_call: TRBJ1-5
cdr3_nt: TGTGCCAGCAGGGACGCGGCTAGTTCTTATAGCAATCAGCCCCAGCATTTT
cdr3_aa: CASRDAASSYSNQPQHF

v_call: TRBV28
d_call: TRBD1
clone_size: NA
j_call: TRBJ1-2
cdr3_nt: TGTGCCAGCAGACTTGACAGGGAACGCTATGGCTACACCTTC
cdr3_aa: CASRLDRERYGYTF

v_call: TRBV6-4
d_call: NA
clone_size: NA
j_call: TRBJ2-2
cdr3_nt: TGTGCCAGCAGTGACAGCCCGAACACCGGGGAGCTGTTTTTT
cdr3_aa: CASSDSPNTGELFF

v_call: TRBV12-3/TRBV12-4
d_call: NA
clone_size: NA
j_call: TRBJ2-1
cdr3_nt: TGTGCCAGCAGTTCTTACGGGAGGGACAGGGATGAGCAGTTCTTC
cdr3_aa: CASSSYGRDRDEQFF

v_call: TRBV18
d_call: NA
clone_size: once
j_call: TRBJ2-4
cdr3_nt: TGTGCCAGCGCCCCCCGCGCAGGACCCAAAAACATTCAGTACTTC
cdr3_aa: CASAPRAGPKNIQYF

v_call: TRBV19
d_call: NA
clone_size: NA
j_call: TRBJ2-2
cdr3_nt: TGTGCCAGTAGATGGGGGTCGAACACCGGGGAGCTGTTTTTT
cdr3_aa: CASRWGSNTGELFF

v_call: TRBV10-1
d_call: NA
clone_size: NA
j_call: TRBJ2-5
cdr3_nt: TGCGCCAGCAGTGCTGGGACCGAGCTTCTTCAAGAGACCCAGTACTTC
cdr3_aa: CASSAGTELLQETQYF

v_call: TRBV27
d_call: NA
clone_size: NA
j_call: TRBJ1-2
cdr3_nt: TGTGCCAGCACCGGAGGTTGGGGTACCGGTGGCTACACCTTC
cdr3_aa: CASTGGWGTGGYTF

v_call: TRBV19
d_call: NA
clone_size: NA
j_call: TRBJ2-1
cdr3_nt: TGTGCCAGTAGTATCGAGGCAGGGGGGACCTACAATGAGCAGTTCTTC
cdr3_aa: CASSIEAGGTYNEQFF

v_call: TRBV2
d_call: NA
clone_size: NA
j_call: TRBJ2-6
cdr3_nt: TGTGCCAGCAGTGAAACAATAATGAGAGGGGCCAACGTCCTGACTTTC
cdr3_aa: CASSETIMRGANVLTF

v_call: TRBV5-1
d_call: NA
clone_size: NA
j_call: TRBJ2-7
cdr3_nt: TGCGCCAGCAGCTTAGGGTCTACAACGGACCTGCTCTTTGACGAGCAGTACTTC
cdr3_aa: CASSLGSTTDLLFDEQYF

v_call: TRBV5-6
d_call: NA
clone_size: once
j_call: TRBJ1-2
cdr3_nt: TGTGCCAGCAGCATGGGTGGGGGGGCGATGAACTATGGCTACACCTTC
cdr3_aa: CASSMGGGAMNYGYTF

v_call: TRBV20-1
d_call: TRBD2
clone_size: NA
j_call: TRBJ2-1
cdr3_nt: TGCAGTGCTAGACGAACTAGCGGGAGGACCAGCTCCTACAATGAGCAGTTCTTC
cdr3_aa: CSARRTSGRTSSYNEQFF

v_call: TRBV4-1
d_call: TRBD1
clone_size: NA
j_call: TRBJ2-7
cdr3_nt: TGCGCCAGCAGCCAGGTTACCGGGACAGCGGTCGAGCAGTACTTC
cdr3_aa: CASSQVTGTAVEQYF

v_call: TRBV2
d_call: TRBD1
clone_size: once
j_call: TRBJ2-4
cdr3_nt: TGTGCCAGCAGTGAACAAGGACAGGAAAAAAACATTCAGTACTTC
cdr3_aa: CASSEQGQEKNIQYF

v_call: TRBV7-3
d_call: NA
clone_size: NA
j_call: TRBJ2-5
cdr3_nt: TGTGCCAGCAGCCAACCGGCCGTGGCGGAGACCCAGTACTTC
cdr3_aa: CASSQPAVAETQYF

v_call: TRBV20-1
d_call: TRBD2
clone_size: NA
j_call: TRBJ2-7
cdr3_nt: TGCAGTGCTAGGGTAGCGGGAGGGCCAGAAGAGCAGTACTTC
cdr3_aa: CSARVAGGPEEQYF

v_call: TRBV19
d_call: NA
clone_size: NA
j_call: TRBJ2-3
cdr3_nt: TGTGCCAGTAGTATAATCGTAGAGGATTCTAGCACAGATACGCAGTATTTT
cdr3_aa: CASSIIVEDSSTDTQYF

v_call: TRBV27
d_call: TRBD2
clone_size: NA
j_call: TRBJ2-1
cdr3_nt: TGTGCCAGCCACCCGGGACTAGCGTTCTATGAGCAGTTCTTC
cdr3_aa: CASHPGLAFYEQFF

v_call: TRBV5-1
d_call: NA
clone_size: NA
j_call: TRBJ1-2
cdr3_nt: TGCGCCAGCAGCTTCTGTTCAGCAGGTGCTTATGGCTACACCTTC
cdr3_aa: CASSFCSAGAYGYTF